This TCR beta chain is from a study of cytomegalovirus exposure and HLA in healthy donors (dated by TCRdb to between 2016 and 2019). Context from the whole study: According to a later analysis, one platform produced both the 110 or so validation repertoires and the 550 to 800 repertoires of the first cohort. To predict cytomegalovirus infection status, the study combined high-throughput TCR immunosequencing, statistical association of individual TCRs with disease status, and machine learning. The study aimed to test whether signatures of past pathogen exposure could be identified by cataloging public T cell receptors. Along with the approximately 600-subject first cohort, a separate validation cohort of more than 90 different subjects was used. Broad study findings and their caveats: It was suggested by the authors that the approach could potentially be generalized to other disease states and immunological phenotypes. Most TCR sequences were observed very rarely across donors, whereas some public TCRs were present in many individuals. The study listed approximately 150 TCR beta chains as associated with cytomegalovirus. A later analysis found that TCRs clustered in the first cohort also tended to co-occur in the 120 validation repertoires, with 94% of cluster scores above 0. All 110 or so repertoires were used to score co-occurrence in the validation cohort in a later analysis, because that analysis had no HLA typing for the cohort. In vitro tests confirmed that three of the cytomegalovirus-associated TCR beta chains recognize cytomegalovirus antigens. The classifier was reported to diagnose cytomegalovirus status with high specificity and sensitivity in both the original and validation cohorts.

The library was made by the immunoSEQ multiplex PCR assay. In the paper's pipeline: A statistical classification framework was built to diagnose cytomegalovirus status from the catalog of TCR beta chain sequences. Held by TCRdb, this immuneACCESS table contains in-frame sequences only and omits some clones. Under half of the omission traces to an unresolved V gene where checked; the cause of the rest is unknown. V, J and clone size are those of that table, while D and trimming were read from the DNA. This sample holds tens of thousands of clones; around 97% were observed only once. The ten largest clones add up to around 2.2% of the sample. The donors were included in the validation cohort of approximately 120 subjects, a group kept apart from the roughly 610-subject first cohort. Regarding this clone: It has no known antigen specificity. No much larger clone exists at a distance of one base, and base qualities are not known.

CDR1 and CDR2 are drawn from the germline V gene: SGDLS, YYNGEE. The CDR3 runs 14 amino acids, cysteine and phenylalanine included. The kept DNA is CDR3 alone, 42 bases in frame from the first base. V loses 1 base of germline sequence and J loses 2 bases, and the interval between the two ends is 9 bases. Sequenced: PBMCs. The sequence came from a man younger than 35 in good health and CMV-seronegative. The sequence joins TRBV9 to TRBJ1-2; the D gene is unclear. The bases are TGTGCCAGCAGCGTACGGAGCACGAACTATGGCTACACCTTC. The resulting protein is CASSVRSTNYGYTF.